The rows below give T cell receptor beta chains drawn from one sample of a study of T-cell reconstitution after alpha-beta-depleted transplantation in children. TCRdb reprocessed the PCR reads via MiXCR and lists one record per CDR3 protein. The sample lists about 610,000 distinct CDR3 sequences, under 12% occurring once. Sequenced material: PBMCs from the stem cell graft donor, taken from the stem cell graft. All receptors derive from a human donor who donated a stem cell graft to a child with acute myeloid leukemia. Each CDR3 is given with its conserved first and last residue.

v_call	j_call	cdr3_aa
TRBV28	TRBJ2-3	CASSLRGGSSDTQYF
TRBV6-2/TRBV6-3	TRBJ2-1	CASSYRGSVYNEQFF
TRBV6-5	TRBJ2-7	CASRTGSQSREQYF
TRBV20-1	TRBJ1-5	CSASDPRDRSQPQHF
TRBV29-1	TRBJ2-7	CSVQDRVYEQYF
TRBV7-2	TRBJ1-5	CASSFTGGSQPQHF
TRBV20-1	TRBJ1-4	CSASRGPQGKLFF
TRBV7-3	TRBJ2-1	CASSLDLGSGTYNEQFF
TRBV7-7	TRBJ2-5	CASSSMTSGRGETQYF
TRBV6-1	TRBJ2-2	CASTKEEGNTGELFF
TRBV20-1	TRBJ2-7	CSARDRMGTSGIYEQYF
TRBV5-5	TRBJ1-3	CASSLGPPSSGNTIYF
TRBV3-1	TRBJ2-7	CACSQDGLAGGPNRAEQYF
TRBV12-3/TRBV12-4	TRBJ2-7	CASSDYAGAEQYF
TRBV29-1	TRBJ2-3	CSVWTSIDTQYF
TRBV20-1	TRBJ2-1	CSATSGRANEQFF
TRBV12-3/TRBV12-4	TRBJ2-2	CASPSLGGNTGELFF
TRBV7-3	TRBJ2-2	CASSLSGGASTGELFF
TRBV7-9	TRBJ1-4	CASSLGQGFEKLFF
TRBV20-1	TRBJ1-1	CSARDRDRQGLRAEAFF
TRBV20-1	TRBJ2-1	CSARPAGGSYNEQFF
TRBV15	TRBJ2-2	CATSRGPGTSGTGRTGELFF
TRBV1	TRBJ2-2	CTSSGVRTYFGELFF
TRBV6-1	TRBJ2-3	CASSRLLADTDTQYF